This T cell receptor (beta chain) was sequenced in a study of human T cells and chemical hapten exposure. A single record per CDR3 protein comes from TCRdb applying MiXCR to the RACE reads. Here the sample spans 350,000 to 400,000 distinct CDR3 sequences, about 6.9% being singletons. In this sample, this clonotype turned up a few times. CDR1 SGHDT and CDR2 YYEEEE come from the germline V gene. The CDR3 covers 14 residues. The V gene end was trimmed by 3 bases and the J gene end by 3 bases; junction bases not matched to a gene: 4. As to time point: patch test 2, 6 weeks after DPC sensitization. Treatment given: therapeutic diphenylcyclopropenone sensitization with weekly scalp DPC.

This specimen consisted of whole blood, obtained in connection with sensitization to the hapten diphenylcyclopropenone (DPC). This chain connects TRBV5-6 to TRBJ1-1, with 8 bases matching TRBD1. This clonotype was sampled from a woman aged 18-29 years with alopecia areata. Some clones in this sample may be carry-over from other donors' samples. The CDR3 loop reads CASSWTGKDTEAFF. CDR3 in DNA: TGTGCCAGCAGCTGGACAGGGAAGGACACTGAAGCTTTCTTT. The entire variable domain, with the rest obtained from reference TRBV5-6 and TRBJ1-1, is as follows: DAGVTQSPTHLIKTRGQQVTLRCSPKSGHDTVSWYQQALGQGPQFIFQYYEEEERQRGNFPDRFSGHQFPNYSSELNVNALLLGDSALYLCASSWTGKDTEAFFGQGTRLTVV.